This TCR beta chain comes out of a study of T-cell reconstitution after alpha-beta-depleted transplantation in children. Regarding the study as a whole: At around two months after transplant, the alpha-beta T cells were reportedly derived from several hundred expanded clones that came from non-depleted graft cells. In some patients, recipient T cells and intrathymic progenitors surviving conditioning explained high day-60 diversity. Counts and diversity of T cells one year after transplant came mostly from newly produced T cells.

This clonotype was counted ten times or more. Its antigen is not known. The TCRbeta library was prepared with unique molecular identifiers. TCRdb recomputed calls from the PCR reads with MiXCR, one row per CDR3 protein. The sample has about 160,000 distinct CDR3 sequences, around 10% seen once. The length of the CDR3 is 15 residues. The material sequenced was PBMCs, taken before TCRalphabeta/CD19-depleted stem cell transplant. This rearrangement joins TRBV21-1 to TRBJ2-7; the D call in the table, TRBD1, was not verified against the DNA. TRBV21-1 is a listed pseudogene. The TCR comes from a boy between 2 and 10 years old with acute myeloid leukemia, due to receive a stem cell transplant. The CDR3, as DNA: TGTGCCAGCAGCAAAGAGGGCCCCGGACAGCTCGAGCAGTACTTC. It codes for CASSKEGPGQLEQYF.